The clone carrying this T cell receptor (beta chain) was observed many times. Antigen unknown. In every case, the donor was a healthy Caucasian. The data derive from a study of identical twins. After template switching added a universal primer site, the resulting cDNA carried unique molecular identifiers. TCRdb reprocessed the 5' RACE reads via MiXCR and lists one record per CDR3 protein. Among about 220,000 distinct CDR3 sequences listed, 6% to 9% were seen once. General study findings and limits: Abundant beta clonotypes from cord blood had fewer insertions, unlike memory repertoires, which showed none. Out-of-frame TCR alpha sharing observed in monozygotic twins exceeded model estimates.

The CDR3 covers 12 residues. Trimming took off 2 bases at V and 6 bases at J, with 8 bases between the two ends. The germline V gene has CDR1 MDHEN and CDR2 SYDVKM. This same sample was also taken into another study, of yellow fever vaccine responses in identical twins.

The source of this sequence is a young woman in good health. Material for sequencing was memory (CD45RO+) T cells sorted from blood. The chain links TRBV28 to TRBJ2-7; D might be TRBD1 (5 bases). CDR3 nucleotides: TGTGCCAGCAGTTTAAGACAGATCGAGCAGTACTTC. Protein product: CASSLRQIEQYF.